The subject of this entry is one TCR beta chain. Its specificity is not known. Generated by immunoSEQ multiplex PCR, the TCRdb table keeps only in-frame clones and is missing some. This sample has roughly 120,000 clones, with around nine tenths found just once. The entry originates in a study of cytomegalovirus exposure and HLA in healthy donors. Findings and limits, study-wide: A few chains tied to CMV proved CMV antigen-specific in vitro. The tendency of first-cohort TCR clusters to co-occur in the roughly 110 validation repertoires emerged from a later analysis.

Trimming removed 6 bases at V and 1 base at J, with 13 bases between. The CDR3 extends over 15 amino acids. The germline CDR1 and CDR2 sequences are SNHLY and FYNNEI. The study drew the donors from its approximately 120-subject validation cohort, separate from the approximately 700-subject first cohort. The chain couples TRBV2 to TRBJ1-5; possible D gene TRBD1, 6 bases. The sequence was collected from a man aged 25 to 40 in good health and CMV-seronegative. The sequencing sample was made of PBMCs. The CDR3 protein is CASRGITGSNQPQHF. The DNA for the CDR3 is TGTGCCAGCAGGGGGATTACAGGGAGCAATCAGCCCCAGCATTTT.